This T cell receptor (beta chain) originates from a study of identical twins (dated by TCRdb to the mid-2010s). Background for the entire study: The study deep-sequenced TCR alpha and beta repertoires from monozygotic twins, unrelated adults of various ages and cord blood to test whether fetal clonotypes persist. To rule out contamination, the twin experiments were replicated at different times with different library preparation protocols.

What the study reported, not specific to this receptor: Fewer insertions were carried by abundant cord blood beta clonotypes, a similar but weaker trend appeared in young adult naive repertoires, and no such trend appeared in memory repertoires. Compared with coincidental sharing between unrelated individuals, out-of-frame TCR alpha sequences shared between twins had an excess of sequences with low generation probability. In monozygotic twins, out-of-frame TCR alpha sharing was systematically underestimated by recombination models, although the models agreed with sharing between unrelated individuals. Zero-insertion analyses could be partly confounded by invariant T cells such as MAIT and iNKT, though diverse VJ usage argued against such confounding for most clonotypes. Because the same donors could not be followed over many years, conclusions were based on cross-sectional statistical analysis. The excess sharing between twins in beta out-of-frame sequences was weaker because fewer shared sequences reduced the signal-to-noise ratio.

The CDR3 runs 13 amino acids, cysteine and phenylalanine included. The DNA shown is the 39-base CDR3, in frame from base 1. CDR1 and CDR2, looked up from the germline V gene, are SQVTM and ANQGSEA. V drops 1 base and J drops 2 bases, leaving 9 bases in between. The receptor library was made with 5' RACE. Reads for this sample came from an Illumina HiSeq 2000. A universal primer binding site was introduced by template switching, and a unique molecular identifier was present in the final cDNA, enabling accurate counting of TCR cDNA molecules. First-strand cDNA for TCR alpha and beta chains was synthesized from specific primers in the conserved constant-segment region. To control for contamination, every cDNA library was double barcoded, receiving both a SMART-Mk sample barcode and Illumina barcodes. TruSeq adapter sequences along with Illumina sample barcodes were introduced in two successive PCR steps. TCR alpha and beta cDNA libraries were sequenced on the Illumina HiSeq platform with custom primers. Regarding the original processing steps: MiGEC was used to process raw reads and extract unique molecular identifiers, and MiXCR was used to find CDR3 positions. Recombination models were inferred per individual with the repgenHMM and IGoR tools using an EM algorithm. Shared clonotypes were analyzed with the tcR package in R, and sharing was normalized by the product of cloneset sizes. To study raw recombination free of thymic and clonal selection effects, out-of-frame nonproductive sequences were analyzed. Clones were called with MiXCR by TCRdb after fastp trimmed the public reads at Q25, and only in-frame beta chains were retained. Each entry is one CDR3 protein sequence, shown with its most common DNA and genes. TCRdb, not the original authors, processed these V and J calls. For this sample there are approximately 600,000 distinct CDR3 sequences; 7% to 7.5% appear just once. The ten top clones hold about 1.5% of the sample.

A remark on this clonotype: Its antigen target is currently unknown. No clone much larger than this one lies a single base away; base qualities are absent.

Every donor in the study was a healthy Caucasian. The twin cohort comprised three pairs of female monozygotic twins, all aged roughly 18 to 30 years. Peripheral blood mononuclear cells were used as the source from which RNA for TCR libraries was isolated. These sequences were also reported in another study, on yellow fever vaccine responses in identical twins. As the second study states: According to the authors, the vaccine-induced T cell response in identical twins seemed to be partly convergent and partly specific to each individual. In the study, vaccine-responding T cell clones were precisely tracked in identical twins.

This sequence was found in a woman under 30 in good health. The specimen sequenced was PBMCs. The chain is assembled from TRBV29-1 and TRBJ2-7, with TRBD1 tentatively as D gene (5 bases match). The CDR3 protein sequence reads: CSVEVTGAYEQYF. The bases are TGCAGCGTTGAAGTTACAGGAGCCTACGAGCAGTACTTC.